A single sample gave rise to the 23 T cell receptor beta chains below, sequenced in a study of human T cells and chemical hapten exposure. TCRdb re-derived calls from the RACE reads in MiXCR, one entry per CDR3 protein. This sample has approximately 97,000 distinct CDR3 sequences; just under 9% occur once, and the top ten carry 2.5% to 3%. The time point was: healthy volunteer bleed at 2 weeks. Someone pulled total RNA out of unfractionated whole blood. The material sequenced was whole blood. These receptors originate from a female donor in good health. Some clones in this sample may be carry-over from other donors' samples.

This clonotype has only a few counts. The rearrangement links TRBV5-1 to TRBJ1-1; D not resolved. This CDR3 spans 17 amino acids. Between the trimmed V and J ends, which lost 1 base and 0 bases, there was a span of 16 bases. Germline values: CDR1 SGHRS, CDR2 YFSETQ. CDR3 in amino acids: CASSLYRLGRLNTEAFF. In DNA, the CDR3 is TGCGCCAGCAGCTTGTATAGATTGGGCAGGCTGAACACTGAAGCTTTCTTT.

This clonotype was counted at least ten times. The germline gene is not matched at one end of the junction; a read error may be the cause. The rearrangement joins TRBV7-9 to TRBJ2-4; TRBD1 might be the D (6 bases). The CDR3 has 10 amino acids. Germline CDR1 SEHNR, CDR2 FQNEAQ (reference sequence). CDR3 nucleotide sequence: TGTGCCAGCAGCCCGGACAGTGGGAACTTC. Amino acid sequence: CASSPDSGNF.

This clonotype was counted many times. An end of the junction differs from the germline gene, which may be a read error. The rearrangement links TRBV20-1 to TRBJ2-1, with 9 bases lining up with TRBD1. The CDR3 runs to 14 residues. CDR1 DFQATT and CDR2 SNEGSKA come from the germline V gene (reference sequence). CDR3 residues: CSARDLARDRDFIF. In nucleotides, the CDR3 is TGCAGTGCTAGAGATTTGGCCCGGGACAGGGATTTTATCTTC.

In this sample, this clonotype turned up a few times. For the CDR3, the DNA is TGTGCCAGCCGACAGGGGTTAGGCTCCTACGAGCAGTACTTC. Amino acids: CASRQGLGSYEQYF. The J gene is TRBJ2-7, the V gene TRBV28; the match to TRBD1 covers 8 bases. The CDR3 consists of 14 residues. Unmatched junction bases numbered 6, after V lost 8 bases and J lost 0 bases. CDR1 and CDR2 (germline): MDHEN, SYDVKM.

The CDR3 loop is CASSWGQNQPQHF. As DNA, the CDR3 is TGTGCCAGCAGCTGGGGACAGAATCAGCCCCAGCATTTT. The chain joins TRBV5-5 to TRBJ1-5; 7 bases line up with TRBD1. The J segment lost 4 bases and the V segment lost 3 bases, leaving 1 base of the junction unmatched. The CDR3 contains 13 residues. Germline V CDR1 and CDR2: SGHKS, YYEKEE (reference sequence).

With regard to this clonotype: Since a much larger clone is just one base distant, this may be a read error. J is TRBJ2-1 and V is TRBV2; 9 bases line up with TRBD1. The CDR3 sequence is 16 residues long. CDR1 is SNHLY, CDR2 FYNNEI, per germline. The ends lost 4 bases at V and 7 bases at J; junction bases unmatched: 11. The CDR3 region is CASSAPTGGCTNEQFF. The CDR3 nucleotides are TGTGCCAGCAGTGCACCGACAGGGGGGTGTACGAATGAGCAGTTCTTC.

At least ten counts were recorded for this clonotype. This chain uses TRBV6-5 with TRBJ1-3; D unclear. Per the germline V gene, CDR1 is MNHEY and CDR2 is SVGAGI. The CDR3 consists of 13 residues. V was pared by 6 bases and J by 0 bases, with 6 bases between. The CDR3 DNA reads as TGTGCCAGCAGGTCCAACTCTGGAAACACCATATATTTT. Translated, it gives CASRSNSGNTIYF.

The genes are TRBV20-1 and TRBJ2-7, with TRBD1 identical over 10 bases. The CDR3 loop spans 14 amino acids. V shed 7 bases, J shed 5 bases, and the junction held 11 bases outside the gene matches. Germline V lookup: CDR1 DFQATT, CDR2 SNEGSKA (reference sequence). The CDR3 DNA sequence: TGCAGTGTCTTTTCCGGGACAGGGGCACACGAGCAGTACTTC. It is translated as CSVFSGTGAHEQYF.

This clonotype was seen many times. The V and J genes are TRBV28 and TRBJ2-7; 10 positions match TRBD1. The CDR3 spans 14 residues. V lost 6 bases, J lost 4 bases, and 6 bases stayed unmatched. CDR1 is MDHEN, CDR2 SYDVKM, per germline. CDR3 DNA sequence: TGTGCCAGCAGACCGGGACAGGGGTCTTACGAGCAGTACTTC. This gives the protein CASRPGQGSYEQYF.

This clonotype was detected many times. The V gene is TRBV27, the J gene TRBJ2-7; maybe TRBD2 (5 bases). From germline, CDR1 is MNHEY and CDR2 SMNVEV (reference sequence). CDR3 length: 12 residues. V lost 7 bases and J 2 bases, leaving 9 bases between the germline ends. The CDR3 DNA reads as TGTGCCAGCATGGGCGGGCCCTACGAGCAGTACTTC. It encodes CASMGGPYEQYF.

This clonotype was seen a handful of times. The rearrangement joins TRBV27 to TRBJ1-2; D is undetermined. In germline, CDR1 is MNHEY, CDR2 SMNVEV (reference sequence). This CDR3 is built from 13 residues. Trimming stripped 5 bases from V and 3 bases from J, with 10 bases between. The CDR3 protein is CASSRLDYYGYTF. CDR3 bases: TGTGCCAGCAGTCGATTAGATTACTATGGCTACACCTTC.

This rearrangement joins TRBV14 to TRBJ1-3, with 9 positions matching TRBD1. CDR1 and CDR2 (germline): SGHDN, FVKESK. Trimming cost V 2 bases and J 7 bases; bases outside gene matches: 9. The CDR3 runs 16 residues. CDR3 bases: TGTGCCAGCAGCCAACACCGGGACAGGGCTTTTAACACCATATATTTT. Encoded protein: CASSQHRDRAFNTIYF.

The V call is TRBV7-9, the J call TRBJ2-1, with a tentative D call TRBD1 (6 bases). Per germline, CDR1 SEHNR and CDR2 FQNEAQ (reference sequence). V lost 3 bases, J lost 2 bases, and 11 bases lay in between. The CDR3 spans 15 residues. This CDR3 reads CASSLDSYTYNEQFF. The CDR3 region has the DNA TGTGCCAGCAGCTTGGACAGCTACACCTACAATGAGCAGTTCTTC.

On this clonotype itself: A read error may explain this, as a much larger clone is one base away. The chain links TRBV7-2 to TRBJ2-1; TRBD2 matches at 9 bases. The V gene end was trimmed by 1 base and the J gene end by 7 bases; junction bases not matched to a gene: 5. CDR3 length: 15 amino acids. Germline CDR1 is SGHTA and CDR2 is FQGNSA. CDR3 nucleotides: TGTGCCAGCAGCTTAGTTGCGGGAGGGACGAATGAGCAGTTCTTC. Encoded protein: CASSLVAGGTNEQFF.

A remark on this clonotype: A much bigger clone sits one base away, suggesting this may be a read error. The rearrangement links TRBV25-1 to TRBJ2-3; 7 bases map to TRBD2. Germline assignment: CDR1 MGHDK and CDR2 SYGVNS. The CDR3 loop spans 14 amino acids. Unmatched junction bases numbered 2, after V lost 3 bases and J lost 2 bases. CDR3 in amino acids: CASSDRGDTDTQYF. The CDR3 coding sequence is TGTGCCAGCAGTGACCGGGGGGACACAGATACGCAGTATTTT.

V is TRBV12-3 or TRBV12-4 and J is TRBJ1-4; possible D gene TRBD1, 5 bases. The CDR3 totals 15 residues. Trimming took 6 bases from V and 5 from J, leaving 16 bases between them. DNA for the CDR3: TGTGCCAGCAGCAACAGTATAAGGGGCAATGAAAAACTGTTTTTT. This gives the protein CASSNSIRGNEKLFF.

The chain employs TRBV20-1 and TRBJ2-3, with D tentatively TRBD1 (6 bases). Germline lookup yields CDR1 DFQATT and CDR2 SNEGSKA (reference sequence). This CDR3 comprises 13 residues. The CDR3: CSRRQDATDTQYF. DNA for the CDR3: TGCAGCCGCAGACAGGACGCCACAGATACGCAGTATTTT.

This clonotype was counted many times. The rearrangement uses TRBV29-1 and TRBJ2-2, with 7 bases aligning to TRBD2. Germline assignment: CDR1 SQVTM and CDR2 ANQGSEA. This CDR3 is built from 13 residues. Trimming took 5 bases from V and 3 from J; bases not matched to a gene: 3. The CDR3 coding sequence is TGCAGCGTTAAACTAGCGTACACCGGGGAGCTGTTTTTT. Amino acid sequence: CSVKLAYTGELFF.

CDR3 sequence: CASSQVIGTSGTDTQYF. The CDR3, as DNA: TGTGCCAGCAGCCAAGTAATCGGGACTAGCGGCACAGATACGCAGTATTTT. This chain uses TRBV14 with TRBJ2-3; 10 bases map to TRBD2. Germline V gives CDR1 SGHDN, CDR2 FVKESK. The CDR3 totals 17 residues. V shed 1 base and J 1 base; nucleotides not matched to a gene: 5.

The CDR3 nucleotides read TGTGCCAGCAGTCACAGGGGCGGAACAGATACGCAGTATTTT. Translation gives CASSHRGGTDTQYF. This chain connects TRBV25-1 to TRBJ2-3; 7 nucleotides line up with TRBD1. The V segment lost 5 bases and the J segment 3 bases; nucleotides outside the gene matches: 5. This CDR3 is built from 14 residues. Germline assignment: CDR1 MGHDK and CDR2 SYGVNS.

This chain joins TRBV14 and TRBJ2-3; 7 bases line up with TRBD2. V was pared by 2 bases and J by 1 base, with 9 bases of the junction left unmatched. The CDR3 loop spans 17 amino acids. Looked up from germline, CDR1 is SGHDN and CDR2 is FVKESK. CDR3 loop: CASSQRRGENGTDTQYF. The CDR3 coding sequence is TGTGCCAGCAGCCAACGTCGGGGGGAGAACGGCACAGATACGCAGTATTTT.

This clonotype appeared a few times. This chain joins TRBV3-1 and TRBJ1-1; no reliable D call. The germline gives CDR1 LGHDT, CDR2 YNNKEL (reference sequence). With 1 base removed from V and 3 bases from J, the gap between germline ends came to 9 bases. This CDR3 contains 14 residues. The CDR3 is CASSQGAGDTEAFF. The CDR3 DNA follows: TGTGCCAGCAGCCAAGGGGCCGGGGACACTGAAGCTTTCTTT.

This clonotype was seen repeatedly, ten times or more. The chain employs TRBV29-1 and TRBJ2-2; D tentatively reads TRBD1 or TRBD2 (5 bases each). There are 13 residues in the CDR3. The V gene lost 8 bases and the J gene lost 3 bases, with 13 bases spanning the gap. Germline CDR1 reads SQVTM; CDR2 reads ANQGSEA. This CDR3 is CSLRDGYTGELFF. The CDR3 region has the DNA TGCAGCCTTCGGGACGGATACACCGGGGAGCTGTTTTTT.